This paragraph reports one T cell receptor (beta chain). This sample is drawn from a study of human T cells and chemical hapten exposure. Whole-study context: DPC at 0.01% went onto the upper back in patch tests, read at 6 days.

TCRdb redid the calling of the RACE reads with MiXCR, one entry per CDR3 protein. The sample shows 300,000 to 450,000 distinct CDR3 sequences, approximately 5.1% of them seen only once. With 0 bases removed from V and 5 bases from J, the gap between germline ends came to 7 bases. CDR1 and CDR2 from the germline V gene are ENHRY and SYGVKD. The CDR3 extends over 13 amino acids. Sample time point: pre-sensitization, week 0. As to treatment: therapeutic diphenylcyclopropenone sensitization with weekly scalp DPC. The genes are TRBV10-3 and TRBJ2-5; the D gene could be TRBD1 or TRBD2 (5 bases each). The source is a woman aged 45-65 years with alopecia areata. Some clones in this sample may be carry-over from other donors' samples. Material: whole blood, obtained in connection with sensitization to the hapten diphenylcyclopropenone (DPC). In DNA form, the CDR3 reads TGTGCCATCAGTGAGTCGGGGGTGGAGACCCAGTACTTC. It encodes CAISESGVETQYF.